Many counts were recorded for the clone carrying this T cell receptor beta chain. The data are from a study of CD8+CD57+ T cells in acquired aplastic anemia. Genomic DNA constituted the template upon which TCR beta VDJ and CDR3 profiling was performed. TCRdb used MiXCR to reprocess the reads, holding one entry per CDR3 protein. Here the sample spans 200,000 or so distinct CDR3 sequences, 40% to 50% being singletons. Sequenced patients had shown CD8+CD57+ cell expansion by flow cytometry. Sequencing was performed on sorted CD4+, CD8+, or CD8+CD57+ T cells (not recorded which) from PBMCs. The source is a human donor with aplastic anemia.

The CDR3 is CASSSGQIDEQYF. CDR3 sequence (DNA): TGTGCCAGCAGCTCGGGACAGATCGACGAGCAGTACTTC. The chain joins TRBV11-3 to TRBJ2-7; TRBD1 agrees at 7 bases. This CDR3 contains 13 residues. Germline V gene sequence: CDR1 SGHNT, CDR2 YENEEA. V lost 4 bases and J lost 5; bases outside the gene matches: 5.